This T cell receptor beta chain comes out of a study of shared clonotypes between healthy human individuals (dated by TCRdb to 2018 to 2020). About the investigation overall: A couple of women and a few men aged 18 to 49 years were included in the cohort. To estimate repertoire size and how much clonotype sharing occurs between individuals, the study deeply sequenced the blood TCR repertoires of about five healthy adults. Different laboratories and diverse techniques were used to prepare libraries and sequence TCR repertoires, to increase sequencing depth and limit assay-specific biases. Leukapheresis yielded between about 0.8 and 8.9 billion PBMCs per donor. For each donor, three plates each were used for CD4 naive and CD4 memory, two plates were used for CD8 naive, and one plate was used for CD8 memory.

Using the deep immunoSEQ assay, TCR CDR3 regions were amplified from genomic DNA by multiplex PCR. Genomic DNA extracted from each cell subset was distributed evenly over all wells of several immunoSEQ 96-well plates, and each plate served as one replicate. For sorted subsets, 150 to 200 ng genomic DNA, equal to 25,000 to 35,000 T cell genomes, was loaded into each replicate PCR. Purified libraries were measured with a Qubit 3.0 fluorometer, size-checked on a Bioanalyzer 2100, and measured again with the KAPA Library Quantification kit. A separate single-read 150-cycle Illumina NextSeq 550 flow cell was used to sequence each immunoSEQ 96-well plate. The authors processed their data as follows. The immunoSEQ output contained only junctional sequences without quality scores, so filtering could not match that applied to full-length reads. To assign V/J genes and CDR3, sequences were annotated using PyIR, a Python wrapper for IgBLAST v1.9, with IMGT germline references. Reads were removed for weak V/J assignments (E-value above 1e-6), missing CDR3, stop codons, out-of-frame junctions, or ambiguous translated residues. A V3J clonotype was defined by an identical inferred V gene, J gene, and CDR3 amino acid sequence. To compute the percentage overlap between repertoires, the number of shared unique clonotypes was divided by the size of the smaller repertoire. RTK rarefaction, the Chao1 estimator, and Recon v2.1 estimates of unobserved clonotypes were used to assess repertoire richness. OLGA was used to compute generation probabilities for all TCRbeta clonotypes that the gDNA method yielded from a handful of donors. In its TCRdb copy, this immuneACCESS table keeps in-frame sequences only and misses some clones. Where compared with another copy, unresolved V genes explain less than half of these, and the others have no known cause. That table gives V, J and clone size, and the DNA gave D and trimming. The sample table contains millions of clones; only one count was recorded for roughly 94% of them. 0.1% to 0.15% of the sample goes to the ten largest clones.

The donors were healthy, HIV-negative adults with no recently reported acute infections or vaccinations. Only Caucasian adults living in Nashville, Tennessee, USA were represented among the donors. Magnetic negative selection was used to enrich CD4+ T cells, after which naive cells were positively selected on CD45RA and the negative fraction became the memory subset. Blood was obtained by leukapheresis, after which PBMCs were separated by Ficoll-Histopaque density gradient centrifugation and cryopreserved in liquid nitrogen vapor phase. Analytical flow cytometry was used to check the purity and quantity of every magnetically sorted T cell population. Genomic DNA was isolated from each sorted fraction and quantified by UV absorbance on a Nanodrop 2000c. General findings and caveats noted by the study authors: Incomplete sequencing was indicated by rarefaction of sorted-subset datasets, despite the large sequencing depth. Roughly 5% of naive CD4, roughly 3.5% of naive CD8, around 2.3% of memory CD4, and roughly 0.4% of memory CD8 clonotypes were shared across a few donors. The genetic and exposure-history diversity represented was limited by the small number of donors. Larger estimated clonotype richness was generally found for naive subsets than for memory subsets. Based on pairwise subsampling, the degree of clonotype sharing among donors was expected to be affected by sequencing depth. Sampling was restricted to blood, and TCR repertoires in tissue are likely to differ from TCR repertoires in blood. Higher generation probabilities were observed for clonotypes shared by all four sorted-subset donors than for non-shared clonotypes.

On this clone: The antigen it binds to is not known. Base-call qualities are not available, and no considerably larger clone is one nucleotide away.

Sequencing input: naive CD4+ T cells sorted from blood. The cell subset or site label of this sample denotes: CD45RA+ positively selected. This receptor was taken from a man aged 18 to 29 in good health.

The DNA is as follows: TGTGCCAGCAATGGGGCGACTAGCGGGGGGTTAGTAGAGACCCAGTACTTC. Protein translation: CASNGATSGGLVETQYF. The rearranged segments are TRBV28 and TRBJ2-5; the junction holds 13 bases that match TRBD2. The CDR3, from cysteine to phenylalanine, totals 17 residues. This entry keeps only the CDR3 DNA: 51 bases, framed from base 1. For this chain, trimming is 7 bases at the V end and 4 bases at the J end, and the number of junction bases without a gene match is 12. CDR1 MDHEN and CDR2 SYDVKM are derived from the germline V gene. Outside the CDR3, residues come from the reference TRBV28 and TRBJ2-5 proteins, so the full variable domain is: DVKVTQSSRYLVKRTGEKVFLECVQDMDHENMFWYRQDPGLGLRLIYFSYDVKMKEKGDIPEGYSVSREKKERFSLILESASTNQTSMYLCASNGATSGGLVETQYFGPGTRLLVL.